These 29 T cell receptor beta chains were sequenced from one sample in a study of cytomegalovirus exposure and HLA in healthy donors. The PCR ran on 60 Vbeta and 13 Jbeta primers. The protocol was immunoSEQ multiplex PCR, while the TCRdb copy is restricted to in-frame clones and leaves out a portion. The sample includes over 100,000 clones, around 77% seen only once; the top ten take 3.5% to 5%. The sequenced sample was PBMCs. These receptors were collected from a male donor in good health and CMV-seropositive.

The rearrangement uses TRBV7-2 and TRBJ2-5; TRBD1 might be the D (5 bases). V was trimmed by 5 bases and J by 0 bases, leaving 10 bases between them. CDR1 and CDR2 from the germline V gene are SGHTA and FQGNSA. The CDR3 contains 14 residues. DNA of the CDR3: TGTGCCAGCAGCCCGGACACGTACCAAGAGACCCAGTACTTC. The encoded protein is CASSPDTYQETQYF. The whole variable domain, remainder taken from reference TRBV7-2 and TRBJ2-5, is GAGVSQSPSNKVTEKGKDVELRCDPISGHTALYWYRQSLGQGLEFLIYFQGNSAPDKSGLPSDRFSAERTGGSVSTLTIQRTQQEDSAVYLCASSPDTYQETQYFGPGTRLLVL.

This chain joins TRBV6-1 and TRBJ2-5; D perhaps matches TRBD2 (5 bases). The V gene lost 2 bases and the J gene lost 5 bases, with 6 bases spanning the gap. The germline gives CDR1 MNHNS, CDR2 SASEGT. CDR3 size: 12 residues. This chain's CDR3 is CASSERGETQYF. CDR3 nucleotide sequence: TGTGCCAGCAGTGAACGAGGGGAGACCCAGTACTTC.

The chain is built from TRBV5-4 and TRBJ1-2, with 10 nucleotides matching TRBD1. Trimming removed 4 bases from V and 2 bases from J; junction bases left unmatched: 17. This CDR3 is built from 19 residues. Per germline, CDR1 SGHNT and CDR2 YYREEE (reference sequence). CDR3 region: CASSRNLRDRGPGNYGYTF. The CDR3 nucleotides read TGTGCCAGCAGCCGGAACCTCCGGGACAGGGGTCCCGGAAACTATGGCTACACCTTC.

J is TRBJ2-2 and V is TRBV5-1; 10 positions agree with TRBD1. The V gene end was trimmed by 0 bases and the J gene end by 5 bases; junction bases not matched to a gene: 4. Per the germline V gene, CDR1 is SGHRS and CDR2 is YFSETQ. The CDR3 has 16 amino acids. CDR3 region: CASSLAGTGDTGELFF. For the CDR3, the DNA is TGCGCCAGCAGCTTGGCCGGGACAGGGGATACCGGGGAGCTGTTTTTT. The variable domain in full, with the rest retrieved from reference TRBV5-1 and TRBJ2-2, is KAGVTQTPRYLIKTRGQQVTLSCSPISGHRSVSWYQQTPGQGLQFLFEYFSETQRNKGNFPGRFSGRQFSNSRSEMNVSTLELGDSALYLCASSLAGTGDTGELFFGEGSRLTVL.

This chain joins TRBV28 and TRBJ1-5; 7 positions agree with TRBD1. CDR3 size: 15 residues. The V and J ends lost 5 bases and 7 bases, in that order; junction bases with no gene match: 11. Looked up from germline, CDR1 is MDHEN and CDR2 is SYDVKM. The chain's CDR3 is CASSVTDRARQPQHF. The CDR3 coding sequence is TGTGCCAGCAGTGTTACCGACAGGGCTCGGCAGCCCCAGCATTTT.

The V and J genes are TRBV7-9 and TRBJ2-3, with TRBD2 identical over 7 bases. The germline V gene has CDR1 SEHNR and CDR2 FQNEAQ (reference sequence). V was clipped by 3 bases and J by 7 bases; unmatched bases: 7. The CDR3 totals 14 residues. The CDR3 here is CASSFGTIDNTQYF. CDR3 DNA sequence: TGTGCCAGCAGCTTCGGGACTATCGACAATACGCAGTATTTT.

This chain joins TRBV4-1 and TRBJ2-3; D not resolved. CDR3 length: 15 residues. Trimming pared 4 bases from V and 4 bases from J, leaving 15 bases between. Germline CDR1 reads MGHRA; CDR2 reads YSYEKL. In nucleotides, the CDR3 is TGCGCCAGCAGCCGCAACACTATACGCTCAGATACGCAGTATTTT. This gives the protein CASSRNTIRSDTQYF.

The rearrangement links TRBV5-1 to TRBJ2-5; 8 bases match TRBD1. TRBJ2-7 matches the DNA end more closely, so the J call is doubtful. Per germline, CDR1 SGHRS and CDR2 YFSETQ. The CDR3 sequence is 14 residues long. For the CDR3, the DNA is TGCGCCAGCAGCTCGGGGACAGGAACCTACGAGCAGTACTTC. Its protein is CASSSGTGTYEQYF.

This chain connects TRBV7-9 to TRBJ1-2; TRBD1 might be the D (5 bases). Trimming pared 5 bases from V and 2 bases from J, leaving 12 bases between. The germline V gene has CDR1 SEHNR and CDR2 FQNEAQ (reference sequence). CDR3 size: 14 residues. The chain's CDR3 is CASSPSTVNYGYTF. DNA of the CDR3: TGTGCCAGCAGCCCGTCGACAGTGAACTATGGCTACACCTTC.

The chain uses TRBV9 and TRBJ2-2; D is perhaps TRBD2 (6 bases). The CDR3 runs to 13 residues. V was clipped by 4 bases and J by 6 bases, with 10 bases between them. Looked up from germline, CDR1 is SGDLS and CDR2 is YYNGEE. The CDR3: CASSTRLAGELFF. The CDR3 DNA reads TGTGCCAGCAGCACCAGACTAGCCGGGGAGCTGTTTTTT.

The chain combines TRBV19 with TRBJ1-5, with unresolved D. Deletions cut 7 bases from V and 8 bases from J, with 15 bases between. The CDR3 runs to 13 residues. Germline assignment: CDR1 LNHDA and CDR2 SQIVND (reference sequence). The CDR3 protein is CASNREGIEPQHF. The CDR3 nucleotides read TGTGCCAGTAATCGAGAGGGTATAGAGCCCCAGCATTTT.

The chain has TRBV9 and TRBJ2-5; D is unclear. Germline assignment: CDR1 SGDLS and CDR2 YYNGEE. With 0 bases removed from V and 5 bases from J, the gap between germline ends came to 8 bases. The CDR3 length is 13 residues. The CDR3 loop reads CASSVGPAETQYF. The DNA for the CDR3 is TGTGCCAGCAGCGTAGGCCCCGCGGAGACCCAGTACTTC.

The rearrangement links TRBV2 to TRBJ1-4; the D gene is possibly TRBD1 (6 bases). CDR3 length equals 15 residues. CDR1 is SNHLY, CDR2 FYNNEI, per germline. The V and J ends lost 4 bases and 7 bases respectively, with 16 bases between them. This chain's CDR3 is CASSGIQGIGEKLFF. The CDR3 nucleotides read TGTGCCAGCAGTGGAATCCAGGGGATTGGTGAAAAACTGTTTTTT.

V gene TRBV30 combines with J gene TRBJ2-7; tentative D call: TRBD2 (6 bases). Germline V CDR1 and CDR2: GTSNPN, SVGIG (reference sequence). The ends were cut back, 0 bases at V and 4 bases at J, with 10 bases in the middle. The CDR3 covers 13 residues. DNA of the CDR3: TGTGCCTGGAGTGTAACTAGCCCGTACGAGCAGTACTTC. This translates into CAWSVTSPYEQYF.

The chain employs TRBV28 and TRBJ2-5, with D possibly being TRBD2 (5 bases). The CDR3 consists of 12 residues. The germline V and J ends were trimmed by 2 bases and 11 bases, with 12 bases remaining between them. Germline CDR1 reads MDHEN; CDR2 reads SYDVKM. The CDR3 loop reads CASSLKGSGQYF. The CDR3 coding sequence is TGTGCCAGCAGTTTAAAAGGGTCGGGGCAGTACTTC.

The CDR3 is CSASLANVLTF. DNA of the CDR3: TGCAGTGCTTCCCTAGCCAACGTCCTGACTTTC. The gene calls are TRBV20-1 and TRBJ2-6, with unresolved D. CDR3 length: 11 amino acids. The germline gives CDR1 DFQATT, CDR2 SNEGSKA (reference sequence). The V gene lost 5 bases and the J gene lost 7 bases, with 6 bases spanning the gap.

This clone has only a few counts. The germline gene is not matched at one end of the junction; a read error may be the cause. The gene calls are TRBV28 and TRBJ2-6; D possibly corresponds to TRBD1 (5 bases). The CDR3 spans 17 residues. Germline V lookup: CDR1 MDHEN, CDR2 SYDVKM. Written as DNA, the CDR3 is TGTGCCAGCAGTTCGTCCGCCTCAAGCTCTGGGGCCAACGGCCTGACTTTC. Amino acid sequence: CASSSSASSSGANGLTF.

The J gene is TRBJ1-2, the V gene TRBV13; D possibly corresponds to TRBD1 (6 bases). Germline assignment: CDR1 PRHDT and CDR2 FYEKMQ (reference sequence). This CDR3 spans 15 amino acids. Trimming left V 5 bases short and J 6 bases short, with 19 bases between. The CDR3 region is CASSDDRSTRHGYTF. CDR3 coding DNA: TGTGCCAGCAGCGACGACAGGTCCACGAGACATGGCTACACCTTC.

The rearrangement joins TRBV19 to TRBJ2-7; the match to TRBD2 covers 10 bases. From germline, CDR1 is LNHDA and CDR2 SQIVND (reference sequence). V lost 5 bases, J lost 4 bases, and 11 bases stayed unmatched. The CDR3 runs to 16 residues. The CDR3 loop reads CASSVIAGGTFYEQYF. The CDR3 nucleotides read TGTGCCAGTAGTGTAATAGCGGGAGGAACTTTTTACGAGCAGTACTTC.

About this clone: One end of the junction does not line up with germline, which may come from a read error. The J gene is TRBJ2-3, the V gene TRBV29-1; no reliable D call. Germline V gene lookup returns CDR1 SQVTM and CDR2 ANQGSEA. CDR3 length: 16 amino acids. CDR3 bases: TGCAGCGTTGTCAAAAACAGTCTCTCTTCCACAAATACGCAGTATTTT. It translates to CSVVKNSLSSTNTQYF.

The chain couples TRBV28 to TRBJ2-7, with a weak D call TRBD2 (5 bases). The CDR3 is made up of 16 amino acids. The germline V gene encodes CDR1 MDHEN and CDR2 SYDVKM. Trimming removed 1 base at V and 7 bases at J, with 20 bases between. CDR3 sequence (DNA): TGTGCCAGCAGTTTATCGACCGGAGGACTCCACGAAGAGCAGTACTTC. Its translation: CASSLSTGGLHEEQYF.

The chain couples TRBV5-8 to TRBJ2-7; D might be TRBD1 (6 bases). The CDR3 loop spans 13 amino acids. Trimming stripped 2 bases from V and 3 bases from J, with 9 bases between. CDR1 SGHTS and CDR2 YDEGEE come from the germline V gene. This chain's CDR3 is CASSFRGGYEQYF. The CDR3 nucleotides read TGTGCCAGCAGCTTCAGGGGTGGCTACGAGCAGTACTTC.

The chain is built from TRBV28 and TRBJ2-7; 7 bases match TRBD2. Trimming cost V 5 bases and J 6 bases; bases outside gene matches: 13. There are 15 residues in the CDR3. CDR1 and CDR2 (germline): MDHEN, SYDVKM. In nucleotides, the CDR3 is TGTGCCAGCAGTCGTACTACCGTCGGCGGGGGCGAGCAGTACTTC. Its translation is CASSRTTVGGGEQYF.

The chain has TRBV6-5 and TRBJ2-3, with 8 bases identical to TRBD1. Germline CDR1 is MNHEY and CDR2 is SVGAGI. The ends lost 5 bases at V and 4 bases at J; junction bases unmatched: 5. This CDR3 region has 14 residues. The CDR3 protein is CASSMDRVADTQYF. CDR3 DNA: TGTGCCAGCAGTATGGACAGGGTCGCAGATACGCAGTATTTT.

This clone was seen only once. The rearrangement joins TRBV28 to TRBJ2-5; 8 bases align to TRBD1. The CDR3 runs to 15 residues. The V gene's germline CDR1 is MDHEN and CDR2 SYDVKM. The V and J ends lost 6 bases and 2 bases, in that order; junction bases with no gene match: 8. CDR3 amino acids: CASRDIGQGQETQYF. The CDR3 coding sequence is TGTGCCAGCAGAGACATAGGACAGGGACAAGAGACCCAGTACTTC.

This chain links TRBV4-2 with TRBJ1-6; no clear D gene. V lost 0 bases to trimming and J lost 0 bases, with 15 bases between them. The CDR3 runs to 19 residues. Germline values: CDR1 LGHNA, CDR2 YNFKEQ. CDR3 nucleotides: TGTGCCAGCAGCCAAGAGACGGGAGGCGTGAGCTCCTATAATTCACCCCTCCACTTT. Residues: CASSQETGGVSSYNSPLHF.

CDR3: CASSQVTSGVNEQYF. Here the CDR3 DNA reads TGCGCCAGCAGCCAAGTCACTAGCGGGGTTAACGAGCAGTACTTC. This rearrangement joins TRBV4-1 to TRBJ2-7, with 10 bases that match TRBD2. Germline-derived CDR1 and CDR2 are MGHRA and YSYEKL. This CDR3 contains 15 residues. V lost 1 base to trimming and J lost 5 bases; unmatched junction nucleotides: 5.

This clone was observed once. The chain combines TRBV6-5 with TRBJ1-2, with a weak D call TRBD1 (6 bases). V lost 2 bases and J 5 bases, leaving 15 bases between the germline ends. From germline, CDR1 is MNHEY and CDR2 SVGAGI. There are 15 residues in the CDR3. CDR3 sequence (DNA): TGTGCCAGCAGTTACCGGGGCAGGGGAAGTTATGGCTACACCTTC. This translates into CASSYRGRGSYGYTF.

This clone was seen only once. This rearrangement joins TRBV27 to TRBJ2-1; 13 positions match TRBD2. V shed 0 bases, J shed 4 bases, and the junction held 6 bases outside the gene matches. CDR1 MNHEY and CDR2 SMNVEV come from the germline V gene (reference sequence). CDR3 size: 18 residues. CDR3 DNA sequence: TGTGCCAGCAGTTTATCACTAGCGGGGGGGCTAGAATACAATGAGCAGTTCTTC. It translates to CASSLSLAGGLEYNEQFF.